The entry that follows covers one TCR beta chain sequence. Its cognate antigen is unknown. The data originate from a study of T cell repertoires in cytomegalovirus infection. The overall study: CMV epitopes, recently identified HLA-C-restricted and well-studied HLA-B-restricted, were used. Through public TCR beta signatures, both CMV infection and matching HLA type were indicated.

TCRdb itself ran the reads through MiXCR, one entry per CDR3 protein. The sample lists about 700,000 distinct CDR3 sequences; 30% to 40% were seen once. Study outcomes and limitations: HLA-C-restricted TCR beta clonotypes specific for CMV led the ex vivo response. Cumulative public TCR beta family frequency identified carriers of CMV plus the relevant HLA.

The J segment lost 5 bases and the V segment lost 5 bases, leaving 12 bases of the junction unmatched. The germline V gene has CDR1 SGHTA and CDR2 FQGNSA. The CDR3 extends over 17 amino acids. Sequenced here: cultured PBMCs, sampled from culture after CMV antigen stimulation. The clonotype comes from a human donor in good health (CMV status not recorded). Some clones in this sample may be carry-over from other donors' samples. The chain has TRBV7-2 and TRBJ1-1, with 12 bases identical to TRBD1. CDR3 sequence: CASSAPGQGALRTEAFF. In DNA form, the CDR3 reads TGTGCCAGCAGCGCTCCGGGACAGGGGGCACTTCGGACTGAAGCTTTCTTT. Looking up the rest from reference TRBV7-2 and TRBJ1-1 gives the full variable domain: GAGVSQSPSNKVTEKGKDVELRCDPISGHTALYWYRQSLGQGLEFLIYFQGNSAPDKSGLPSDRFSAERTGGSVSTLTIQRTQQEDSAVYLCASSAPGQGALRTEAFFGQGTRLTVV.